This T cell receptor beta chain was retrieved from a study of blood T cells in healthy people across ages. Per the germline V gene, CDR1 is MNHEY and CDR2 is SVGEGT. V lost 7 bases and J 4 bases, leaving 13 bases between the germline ends. The CDR3 runs 13 residues. With a J-beta primer mix and a sample-barcoded 5' primer, a second PCR ran roughly 6 to 12 cycles. Each CDR3 protein is one row after TCRdb ran MiXCR on the 5' RACE reads. Found here are 710,000 or so distinct CDR3 sequences, roughly 32% of them singletons; the top ten hold approximately 15%. This clonotype was seen at least ten times. Each donor was a healthy Caucasian individual from Russia, aged about 6 to 100.

The gene calls are TRBV6-2 or TRBV6-3 and TRBJ1-2, with D maybe TRBD1 (5 bases). Sequencing used blood. The receptor was derived from a woman of 80 years or more in good health. The CDR3 sequence is CASNIQGVYGYTF. The CDR3 DNA follows: TGTGCCAGCAATATCCAGGGCGTCTATGGCTACACCTTC.